This note documents a single TCR beta chain sequence. The target antigen is unknown. The data belong to a study of cytomegalovirus exposure and HLA in healthy donors. Donors came from a validation cohort of about 110 subjects, distinct from the first 666-subject cohort. This CDR3 is 19 amino acids long. The germline CDR1 and CDR2 sequences are MNHEY and SMNVEV (reference sequence). The V segment lost 5 bases and the J segment 0 bases; nucleotides outside the gene matches: 10. Findings and caveats of the study: TCR beta chains numbering 164 were designated cytomegalovirus-associated. The TCR clusters that emerged in the first cohort tended, a later analysis found, to co-occur in the approximately 120 validation repertoires.

The method was immunoSEQ multiplex PCR; TCRdb's version includes in-frame clones alone and lacks a portion of them. The sample lists about 110,000 clones; 95% were seen once. The sample comprised PBMCs. The receptor was isolated from a woman aged 18-29 years in good health and CMV-seronegative. This chain connects TRBV27 to TRBJ2-1, with 13 bases that match TRBD2. The DNA of the CDR3 is TGTGCCAGCAGTCCCCGCCGGACTAGCGGGGGAAGCTCCTACAATGAGCAGTTCTTC. This encodes CASSPRRTSGGSSYNEQFF.